This T cell receptor beta chain was recorded in a study of T cells after posttransplantation cyclophosphamide. Profiled with immunoSEQ multiplex PCR; TCRdb holds only in-frame clones, not every one. The sample offers about 34,000 clones and no singletons, the top ten holding approximately 7.2%. This clone came up a few times. Antigen: not known. The V gene lost 4 bases and the J gene lost 0 bases, with 8 bases spanning the gap. CDR3 size: 14 residues. Germline CDR1 and CDR2: MDHEN and SYDVKM. Study-level results: Recipient CMV seropositivity and CMV reactivation strongly tracked TRB clonality. Blood and skin or GI T cell repertoires showed limited TRB overlap. Donor CD8+ memory clones often dominated recipient blood repertoires at later times.

The related graft donor's blood sample was taken on the day of bone marrow donation. This clonotype was sampled from a woman between 45 and 65 years old in good health and a related stem cell transplant donor. Sequencing was performed on PBMCs. The chain links TRBV28 to TRBJ2-3; D is ambiguous. Here the CDR3 reads CASSSPSSTDTQYF. The CDR3 coding sequence is TGTGCCAGCAGTTCCCCTTCTAGCACAGATACGCAGTATTTT.